This T cell receptor (beta chain) was captured in a study of CD8+ T cells in alopecia areata. Overall study results and limits: Under tofacitinib, numerous expanded lesional clonotypes remained detectable in scalp and blood. Normal skin's resident alphabeta T cells are sequenced alongside lesional scalp T cells.

Trimming removed 0 bases from V and 5 bases from J, with 16 bases in between. The CDR3 runs 15 residues. Per germline, CDR1 GTSNPN and CDR2 SVGIG (reference sequence). Extraction and reverse transcription of RNA yielded cDNA as the sequencing template. Profiling relied on immunoSEQ multiplex PCR, and the TCRdb table lists in-frame clones only, not all of them. The sample shows 98,000 or so clones, approximately 66% of them seen only once. Note on this clone: The antigen is undetermined.

The treatment: oral pan-JAK inhibitor, 5-10 mg twice daily. This sequence originates from a human donor with alopecia areata. V gene TRBV30 combines with J gene TRBJ2-5; D assignment may be TRBD1 or TRBD2 (5 bases each). Specimen: CD8+ T cells sorted from blood, collected at week 4, from a patient treated with tofacitinib. In DNA, the CDR3 is TGTGCCTGGAGTGTACAGGACTCCATATGGGAGACCCAGTACTTC. As protein: CAWSVQDSIWETQYF. Using reference TRBV30 and TRBJ2-5 for the parts outside the CDR3, the full variable domain is SQTIHQWPATLVQPVGSPLSLECTVEGTSNPNLYWYRQAAGRGLQLLFYSVGIGQISSEVPQNLSASRPQDRQFILSSKKLLLSDSGFYLCAWSVQDSIWETQYFGPGTRLLVL.